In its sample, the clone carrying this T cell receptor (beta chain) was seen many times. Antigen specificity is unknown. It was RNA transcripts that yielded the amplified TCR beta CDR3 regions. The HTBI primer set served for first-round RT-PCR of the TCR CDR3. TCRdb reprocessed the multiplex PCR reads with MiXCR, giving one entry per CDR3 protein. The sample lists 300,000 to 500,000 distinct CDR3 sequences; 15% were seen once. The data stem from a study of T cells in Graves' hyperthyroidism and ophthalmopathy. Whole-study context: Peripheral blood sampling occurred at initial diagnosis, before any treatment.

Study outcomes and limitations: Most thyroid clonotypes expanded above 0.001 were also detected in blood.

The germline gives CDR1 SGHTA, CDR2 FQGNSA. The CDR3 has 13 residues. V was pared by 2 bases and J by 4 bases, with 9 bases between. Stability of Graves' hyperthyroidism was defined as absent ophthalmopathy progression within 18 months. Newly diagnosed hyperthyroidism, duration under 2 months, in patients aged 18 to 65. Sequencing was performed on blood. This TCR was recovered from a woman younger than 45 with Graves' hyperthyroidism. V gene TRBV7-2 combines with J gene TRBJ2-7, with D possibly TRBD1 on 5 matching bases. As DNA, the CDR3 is TGTGCCAGCAGCTTAACCAGGGCATACGAGCAGTACTTC. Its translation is CASSLTRAYEQYF.